This entry concerns a single T cell receptor beta chain. As yet, its antigen is unknown. The primer mix had 60 Vbeta and 13 Jbeta primers. Study processing details: A later analysis tallied about 80 million unique TCR beta chains, 9.5 million to 14 million of them shared. The repertoire was sequenced with immunoSEQ multiplex PCR; TCRdb's copy has only in-frame clones and lacks some. That table furnishes V, J and clone size, whereas the DNA furnished D and trimming. The repertoire consists of 100,000 to 120,000 clones, with around 79% occurring once and the leading ten covering 1% to 1.5%. CDR3 size: 14 residues. The data belong to a study of cytomegalovirus exposure and HLA in healthy donors. Study-wide findings and caveats: High specificity and sensitivity for cytomegalovirus status were reported for the classifier. In a later analysis, productive TCRs from donors in an Asian-associated ancestry cluster reportedly carried fewer N-insertions than the cohort mean.

This clonotype was sampled from a woman in her twenties or thirties in good health and CMV-seronegative. The sequenced sample consisted of PBMCs. This chain joins TRBV21-1 and TRBJ2-7; TRBD2, the table's D call, lacks a check against the DNA. TRBV21-1 is marked as a pseudogene. The CDR3 nucleotides read TGTGCCAGCAGCTCCGGGACTAGGTTCTACGAGCAGTACTTC. The encoded protein is CASSSGTRFYEQYF.